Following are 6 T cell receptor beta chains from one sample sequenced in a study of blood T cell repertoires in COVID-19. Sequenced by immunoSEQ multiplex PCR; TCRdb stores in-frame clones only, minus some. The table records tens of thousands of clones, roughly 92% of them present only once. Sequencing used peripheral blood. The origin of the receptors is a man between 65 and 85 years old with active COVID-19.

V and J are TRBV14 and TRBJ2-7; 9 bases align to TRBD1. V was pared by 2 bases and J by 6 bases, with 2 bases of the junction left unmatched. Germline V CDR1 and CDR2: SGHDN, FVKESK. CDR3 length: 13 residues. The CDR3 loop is CASSQQQGAEQYV. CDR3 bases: TGTGCCAGCAGCCAACAACAGGGGGCCGAGCAGTACGTC.

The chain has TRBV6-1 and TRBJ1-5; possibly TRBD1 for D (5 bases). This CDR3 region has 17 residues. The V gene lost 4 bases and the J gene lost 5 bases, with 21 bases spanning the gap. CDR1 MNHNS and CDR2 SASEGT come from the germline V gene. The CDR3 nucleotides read TGTGCCAGCAGTGTAGAAACAACCTGGCCGGGGGATCAGCCCCAGCATTTT. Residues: CASSVETTWPGDQPQHF.

CDR3 region: CASTHQFRDRQPQHF. CDR3 coding DNA: TGTGCCAGTACCCACCAATTTAGGGACAGACAGCCCCAGCATTTT. The gene calls are TRBV19 and TRBJ1-5; 7 nucleotides agree with TRBD1. The trim removed 7 bases at V and 7 bases at J, leaving 13 bases unmatched. Germline assignment: CDR1 LNHDA and CDR2 SQIVND (reference sequence). This CDR3 has 15 amino acids.

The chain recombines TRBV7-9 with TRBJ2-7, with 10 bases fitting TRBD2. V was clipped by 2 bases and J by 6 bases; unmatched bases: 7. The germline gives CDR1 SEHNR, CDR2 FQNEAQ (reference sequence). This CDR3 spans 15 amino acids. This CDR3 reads CASSLSSGGEPEQYF. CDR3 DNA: TGTGCCAGCAGCTTATCGAGCGGGGGGGAACCCGAGCAGTACTTC.

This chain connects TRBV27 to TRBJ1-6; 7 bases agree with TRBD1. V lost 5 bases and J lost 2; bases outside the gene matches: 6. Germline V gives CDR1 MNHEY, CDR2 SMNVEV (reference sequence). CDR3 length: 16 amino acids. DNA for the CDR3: TGTGCCAGCAGTGCCAGGGGGATGACCTATAATTCACCCCTCCACTTT. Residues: CASSARGMTYNSPLHF.

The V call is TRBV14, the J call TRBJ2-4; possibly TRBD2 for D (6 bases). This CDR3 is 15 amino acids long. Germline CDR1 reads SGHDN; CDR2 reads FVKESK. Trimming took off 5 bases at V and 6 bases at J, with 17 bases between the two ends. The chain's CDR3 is CASSSQLGLVNIQYF. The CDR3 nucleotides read TGTGCCAGCAGCTCTCAGCTGGGACTTGTAAACATTCAGTACTTC.